The T cell receptor beta chain described here comes from a study of molecular identifiers for immune sequencing clone quantification. Study at large: RNA, taken in replicates from approximately 20,000 or 100,000 naive CD8 cells, was split five ways, with four sequenced.

Comments on this clonotype: Its antigen is as yet unknown.

V was pared by 1 base and J by 2 bases, with 7 bases between. The germline gives CDR1 MNHEY, CDR2 SMNVEV (reference sequence). CDR3 size: 14 residues. Naive CD8 T cells underwent sorting with the CD8+CD4-CCR7+CD45RA+ definition. Study-wide results and caveats: Clones carrying above 20 RNA copies accounted for over 98% of effector molecules, under 1% in naive cells.

The bulk TCR libraries were made with methods described before and with listed TCR primers. Each CDR3 protein is one row after TCRdb ran MiXCR on the PCR reads. The sample holds roughly 300,000 distinct CDR3 sequences; 24% are singletons and the top ten take 0.65% to 0.75%. The gene calls are TRBV27 and TRBJ2-3; D uncertain. The TCR comes from a human donor in good health. Some libraries in this study had Jurkat cell RNA spiked in. The sample was naive CD8+ T cells from blood, with Jurkat cell RNA spiked in. The subset: FACS-sorted CD8+CD4-CCR7+CD45RA+ naive T cells. The CDR3 here is CASSLYSNTDTQYF. The CDR3 nucleotides are TGTGCCAGCAGTTTATATTCTAACACAGATACGCAGTATTTT.